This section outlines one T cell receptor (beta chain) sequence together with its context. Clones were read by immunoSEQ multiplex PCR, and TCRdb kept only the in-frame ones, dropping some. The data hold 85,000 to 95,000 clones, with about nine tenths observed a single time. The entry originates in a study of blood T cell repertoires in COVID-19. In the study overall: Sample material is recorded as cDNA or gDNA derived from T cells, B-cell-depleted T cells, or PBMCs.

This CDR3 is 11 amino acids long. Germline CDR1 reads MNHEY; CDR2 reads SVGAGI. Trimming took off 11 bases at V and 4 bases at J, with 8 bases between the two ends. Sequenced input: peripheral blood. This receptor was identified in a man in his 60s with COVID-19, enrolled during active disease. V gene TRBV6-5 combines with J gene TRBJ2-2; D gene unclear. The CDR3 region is CASSGTGELFF. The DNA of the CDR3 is TGTGCCTCCTCGGGCACCGGGGAGCTGTTTTTT.